A selection of T cell receptor beta chains follows, all from one sample in a study of control samples from healthy donors and cancer patients. Produced via immunoSEQ multiplex PCR; TCRdb's table is partial and in-frame only. This sample has 90,000 to 140,000 clones, with 80% to 90% found just once. Sequenced input: blood. The receptors here all came from a woman aged 45-59 years in good health. CDR3s include the opening cysteine and the closing phenylalanine or tryptophan. A D gene is named only where the DNA matches it firmly. Clone size is given for some rows only: seen once, a few or many times, or a class if the clone is expanded.

d_gene,v_gene,j_gene,abundance,CDR3nt,CDR3aa
-,TRBV5-5,TRBJ2-6,-,TGTGCCAGCAGCGAATCTGGGGCCAACGTCCTGACTTTC,CASSESGANVLTF
TRBD1,TRBV7-2,TRBJ1-5,-,TGTGCCAGCAGATTACAGGGGTATAGCAATCAGCCCCAGCATTTT,CASRLQGYSNQPQHF
TRBD2,TRBV10-3,TRBJ2-1,-,TGTGCCATCAGTGAGACCCGGACTAGCGGGACTAACTCCTACAATGAGCAGTTCTTC,CAISETRTSGTNSYNEQFF
TRBD1,TRBV7-9,TRBJ1-2,-,TGTGCCAGCAGCCGTTTGGGACAGACCCTACTTATCTTC,CASSRLGQTLLIF
-,TRBV15,TRBJ2-1,-,TGTGCCACCAATGCCAGATTAGACAATGAGCAGTTCTTC,CATNARLDNEQFF
-,TRBV15,TRBJ2-7,-,TGTGCCACCAGCAGAGCAGCCATTAATCAGGAGCAGTACTTC,CATSRAAINQEQYF
-,TRBV30,TRBJ1-1,-,TGTGCCTGGAGTAACCCGACAGAGAGGACTGAAGCTTTCTTT,CAWSNPTERTEAFF
TRBD2,TRBV5-5,TRBJ2-5,-,TGTGCCAGCAGCCCTAGGACTAGCGGGGGTGCAGAGACCCAGTACTTC,CASSPRTSGGAETQYF
-,TRBV6-5,TRBJ1-2,-,TGTGCCAGTACCAGTGGGGATGGCTACACCTTC,CASTSGDGYTF
-,TRBV3-1/TRBV3-2,TRBJ2-3,-,TGTGCCAGCAGCCAAGAATTAGTAGATACGCAGTATTTT,CASSQELVDTQYF
-,TRBV4-1,TRBJ2-1,-,TGCGCCAGCAGCCAAGAACGAGGGAACCATGAGCAGTTCTTC,CASSQERGNHEQFF
-,TRBV2,TRBJ2-5,-,TGTGCCAGCAGTGACCGGGGGCGAAGGCAAGAGACCCAGTACTTC,CASSDRGRRQETQYF
TRBD1,TRBV7-3,TRBJ2-7,few,TGTGCCAGCAGCTTATCCCAGGGACAGAGATTATACGAGCAGTACTTC,CASSLSQGQRLYEQYF
TRBD2,TRBV5-1,TRBJ2-5,-,TGCGCCAGCAGCTTGGGGGCGGCCGGGGGGGCCGTGGAGACCCAGTACTTC,CASSLGAAGGAVETQYF
TRBD1,TRBV11-3,TRBJ2-7,few,TGTGCCAGCAGCTTCCGGGACAGGCTTGCCATCTACGAGCAGTACTTC,CASSFRDRLAIYEQYF
TRBD2,TRBV11-3,TRBJ2-1,-,TGTGCCAGCGGGCTAGCGGGAGTCGGAGGAGAGCAGTTCTTC,CASGLAGVGGEQFF
TRBD1,TRBV24-1,TRBJ1-1,once,TGTGCCACCAGTGCCCAGGGGGAAAGGGTCACTGAAGCTTTCTTT,CATSAQGERVTEAFF
TRBD1,TRBV3-1/TRBV3-2,TRBJ1-5,-,TGTGCCAGCAGCAGGACAGGAACGCCCAATCAGCCCCAGCATTTT,CASSRTGTPNQPQHF
-,TRBV7-2,TRBJ2-3,-,TGTGCCAGCAGCTTAGATCGGGGATACACAGATACGCAGTATTTT,CASSLDRGYTDTQYF
TRBD1,TRBV5-1,TRBJ1-1,-,TGCGCCAGCAGTCTCGAAGGGGGCGGCACTGAAGCTTTCTTT,CASSLEGGGTEAFF
-,TRBV25-1,TRBJ1-1,-,TGTGCCAGCAGAGACCGGCACCTGAACACTGAAGCTTTCTTT,CASRDRHLNTEAFF
-,TRBV4-3,TRBJ2-7,once,TGCGCCAGCAGCCAAGATCGGTTAGGACTTCCAACCTACGAGCAGTACTTC,CASSQDRLGLPTYEQYF
TRBD1,TRBV20-1,TRBJ1-6,once,TGCAGTGCTAGTTCCTCGGACAGGAACTCACCCCTCCACTTT,CSASSSDRNSPLHF
TRBD1,TRBV29-1,TRBJ1-1,-,TGCAGCGGTTCGACACCAACCGGGACAGGGGGCGGGGACACTGAAGCTTTCTTT,CSGSTPTGTGGGDTEAFF
-,TRBV11-3,TRBJ1-1,-,TGTGCCAGCAGCACCTGGACGGGCGAAACGGCTGAAGCTTTCTTT,CASSTWTGETAEAFF
-,TRBV11-2,TRBJ1-5,-,TGTGCCAGCAGCTTAGACAACCTGAATCAGCCCCAGCATTTT,CASSLDNLNQPQHF
TRBD1,TRBV13,TRBJ2-3,-,TGTGCCAGCAGCTTAGGACAGGGGTCTAGCACAGATACGCAGTATTTT,CASSLGQGSSTDTQYF
-,TRBV12-3/TRBV12-4,TRBJ1-2,once,TGTGCCAGCGGGGGAGGGGTATTCTATGGCTACACCTTC,CASGGGVFYGYTF
-,TRBV7-3,TRBJ2-2,few,TGTGCCAGCAGCTTATCCGAGAACACCGGGGAGCTGTTTTTT,CASSLSENTGELFF
-,TRBV19,TRBJ1-5,few,TGTGCCAGTAGTAGTGGGACCTCTCAGCCCCAGCATTTT,CASSSGTSQPQHF
-,TRBV6-6,TRBJ2-1,-,TGTGCCAGCAGTTATGAAGGGTTGAATGAGCAGTTCTTC,CASSYEGLNEQFF
TRBD1,TRBV10-1,TRBJ2-7,-,TGCGCCAGCAGTGAGTGGGGGACAGGATCCTACGAGCAGTACTTC,CASSEWGTGSYEQYF
-,TRBV5-4,TRBJ1-4,few,TGTGCCAGCAGCTTGGCCGGGCCTGGGGATGAAAAACTGTTTTTT,CASSLAGPGDEKLFF
-,TRBV28,TRBJ2-7,-,TGTGCCAGCAGACCCAGGATAGGCGAGCAGTACTTC,CASRPRIGEQYF
-,TRBV28,TRBJ1-5,-,TGTGCCAGCAGTTCAGGCGTGGGCAATCAGCCCCAGCATTTT,CASSSGVGNQPQHF
TRBD2,TRBV13,TRBJ2-3,-,TGTGCCAGCAGCCCGGGGACTAGCGGGGGGGGTCCGAGCACAGATACGCAGTATTTT,CASSPGTSGGGPSTDTQYF
-,TRBV7-8,TRBJ2-2,-,TGTGCCAGCAGCCAGCCGGGGCCCAGGGAGCTGTTTTTT,CASSQPGPRELFF
-,TRBV29-1,TRBJ1-4,few,TGCAGCGTGGTCGGGACAAGGGGAGAAAAACTGTTTTTT,CSVVGTRGEKLFF
-,TRBV19,TRBJ1-5,-,TGTGCCAGTAAATTTATCAGTTCTTTGGATCAGCCCCAGCATTTT,CASKFISSLDQPQHF
TRBD1,TRBV7-9,TRBJ2-2,-,TGTGCCAGCAGCCCCTGGACAGGCCTCACCGGGGAGCTGTTTTTT,CASSPWTGLTGELFF
-,TRBV6-2/TRBV6-3,TRBJ1-2,-,TGTGCCAGCAGTTACGGTGTCGACAATTACTATGGCTACACCTTC,CASSYGVDNYYGYTF
-,TRBV5-1,TRBJ1-3,-,TGCGCCAGCAGCTTGGCAGGGGAAACTCGTGGAAACACCATATATTTT,CASSLAGETRGNTIYF
-,TRBV11-3,TRBJ2-3,-,TGTGCCAGCAGCTTAGGGTCTGTAGGGGCGGCGCAGTATTTT,CASSLGSVGAAQYF
-,TRBV12-3/TRBV12-4,TRBJ2-7,-,TGTGCCAGCAGTCCCCTCTCCCGGGGCGAGCAGTACTTC,CASSPLSRGEQYF
-,TRBV6-2/TRBV6-3,TRBJ1-3,-,TGTGCCAGCAGTTTAAGCTCTGGAAACACCATATATTTT,CASSLSSGNTIYF
-,TRBV10-3,TRBJ2-1,-,TGTGCCATCAGTTTACGGGACAAGGGCTCCTACAATGAGCAGTTCTTC,CAISLRDKGSYNEQFF
-,TRBV2,TRBJ2-7,-,TGTGCCAGCAGTGAACGGGGTCACGAGCAGTACTTC,CASSERGHEQYF